Shown below are 2 T cell receptor beta chains from a single sample sequenced in a study of CD8+ T cells in alopecia areata. It was cDNA, reverse transcribed from extracted RNA, that served as the sequencing template. This table comes from immunoSEQ multiplex PCR, and its TCRdb copy is limited to in-frame clones, with some not included. The table records more than 90,000 clones without singletons, the ten largest covering roughly a fifth. Specimen: lesional skin. These receptors originate from a C3H/HeJ mouse with alopecia areata. As its MHC haplotype, the strain has H2-k.

About this clone: Each gene name is a mouse one. The read stops 4 residues short of the end of the CDR3; the missing end is completed from the germline J gene. The chain has TRBV17 and TRBJ2-1; no reliable D call. CDR1 and CDR2 from the germline V gene are MNHDT and YYDKIL. V lost 0 bases to trimming and J lost 0 bases, with 6 bases between them. The CDR3 has 15 residues. CDR3 DNA, as far as it was read: TGTGCTAGCAGTAGAGATCCAGATAACTATGCT. Translating gives CASSRDPDNYA. The entire CDR3 sequence reads CASSRDPDNYAEQFF. Variable domain in full (rest from reference TRBV17 and TRBJ2-1): DTTVKQNPRYKLARVGKPVNLICSQTMNHDTMYWYQKKPNQAPKLLLFYYDKILNREADTFEKFQSSRPNNSFCSLYIGSAGLEYSAMYLCASSRDPDNYAEQFFGPGTRLTVL.

This clone was seen more than once but under ten times. Gene names are the mouse ones. The read stops 4 residues short of the end of the CDR3; the missing end is completed from the germline J gene. The V call is TRBV1, the J call TRBJ2-3, with a tentative D call TRBD1 (5 bases). Germline CDR1 reads NSQYPW; CDR2 reads LRSPGD (reference sequence). The CDR3 is 15 residues long. Between the trimmed V and J ends, which lost 5 bases and 0 bases, there was a span of 12 bases. The CDR3 protein is CTCSPSTASAETLYF. The DNA read from the CDR3 is TGCACCTGCAGTCCTTCGACAGCTAGTGCAGAA.